Listed below are T cell receptor beta chains from one sample, sequenced in a study of shared clonotypes between healthy human individuals. Clones were sequenced by immunoSEQ multiplex PCR, and TCRdb holds only the in-frame ones, with some missing. This repertoire shows some 510,000 clones, less than 85% found once; its top ten account for under 15%. The sequencing input was PBMCs. All receptors derive from a woman between 40 and 50 years old in good health. Some clones in this sample may be carry-over from other donors' samples. The CDR3 runs from the conserved cysteine through the conserved F or W. Fields, in order: clone size, V gene, J gene, CDR3 length, D gene, CDR3 DNA, CDR3 protein. D genes are given only for firm matches. Size is omitted from some rows. Given values are once, few, many or a class for expanded clones.

abundance: many
v_gene: TRBV28
j_gene: TRBJ1-6
len: 16
d_gene: .
CDR3nt: TGTGCCAGCAGTCCTCCCCCGGGACGCGTTAATTCACCCCTCCACTTT
CDR3aa: CASSPPPGRVNSPLHF

abundance: .
v_gene: TRBV18
j_gene: TRBJ2-1
len: 14
d_gene: TRBD1
CDR3nt: TGTGCCAGCTCCCTCGGACAGGACTACAATGAGCAGTTCTTC
CDR3aa: CASSLGQDYNEQFF

abundance: .
v_gene: TRBV6-5
j_gene: TRBJ2-4
len: 13
d_gene: .
CDR3nt: TGTGCCAGCACGGCGGGGAACAAAAACATTCAGTACTTC
CDR3aa: CASTAGNKNIQYF

abundance: .
v_gene: TRBV2
j_gene: TRBJ2-5
len: 14
d_gene: TRBD1
CDR3nt: TGTGCCAGCAGTGTACAGGGGGCCCAAGAGACCCAGTACTTC
CDR3aa: CASSVQGAQETQYF

abundance: .
v_gene: TRBV30
j_gene: TRBJ1-2
len: 10
d_gene: .
CDR3nt: TGTGCCTGGGGGGACTATGGCTACACCTTC
CDR3aa: CAWGDYGYTF

abundance: .
v_gene: TRBV28
j_gene: TRBJ2-4
len: 16
d_gene: TRBD1
CDR3nt: TGTGCCAGCAGTTTACCGGGACAGGGGGCGTGGAACATTCAGTACTTC
CDR3aa: CASSLPGQGAWNIQYF

abundance: .
v_gene: TRBV7-3
j_gene: TRBJ2-3
len: 15
d_gene: .
CDR3nt: TGTGCCAGCAGCTTACGTCTAGCTAGCACAGATACGCAGTATTTT
CDR3aa: CASSLRLASTDTQYF

abundance: few
v_gene: TRBV19
j_gene: TRBJ1-2
len: 12
d_gene: .
CDR3nt: TGTGCCAGTTCGGCCGTACTCTATGGCTACACCTTC
CDR3aa: CASSAVLYGYTF

abundance: .
v_gene: TRBV2
j_gene: TRBJ2-7
len: 12
d_gene: .
CDR3nt: TGTGCCGGGGGGTCCCTCTCCTACGAGCAGTACTTC
CDR3aa: CAGGSLSYEQYF

abundance: .
v_gene: TRBV28
j_gene: TRBJ1-2
len: 17
d_gene: TRBD1
CDR3nt: TGTGCCAGCAGAGACCCCGGGACAGGGTTGTATTACTATGGCTACACCTTC
CDR3aa: CASRDPGTGLYYYGYTF

abundance: once
v_gene: TRBV11-2
j_gene: TRBJ1-3
len: 14
d_gene: .
CDR3nt: TGTGCCAGCAGCCCGACAGGCCGCGATAGCACCATATATTTT
CDR3aa: CASSPTGRDSTIYF

abundance: .
v_gene: TRBV6-6
j_gene: TRBJ1-5
len: 13
d_gene: .
CDR3nt: TGTGCCAGCAGTTCCACGACGGATCAGCCCCAGCATTTT
CDR3aa: CASSSTTDQPQHF

abundance: .
v_gene: TRBV4-1
j_gene: TRBJ2-1
len: 17
d_gene: TRBD2
CDR3nt: TGCGCCAGCAGCCAAGATGGCGGGAGGAGCTCCTACAATGAGCAGTTCTTC
CDR3aa: CASSQDGGRSSYNEQFF

abundance: .
v_gene: TRBV28
j_gene: TRBJ2-7
len: 14
d_gene: TRBD1
CDR3nt: TGTGCCAGCAGACGACAGGGGACGTCCTACGAGCAGTACTTC
CDR3aa: CASRRQGTSYEQYF

abundance: .
v_gene: TRBV29-1
j_gene: TRBJ1-4
len: 12
d_gene: .
CDR3nt: TGCAGCGTTTACCAGGCGGGGGAAAAACTGTTTTTT
CDR3aa: CSVYQAGEKLFF

abundance: .
v_gene: TRBV7-2
j_gene: TRBJ2-1
len: 17
d_gene: TRBD2
CDR3nt: TGTGCCAGCAGCCCGCCCGGGGGGGGACGGCATTCAAATGAGCAGTTCTTC
CDR3aa: CASSPPGGGRHSNEQFF

abundance: .
v_gene: TRBV6-6
j_gene: TRBJ2-7
len: 16
d_gene: TRBD2
CDR3nt: TGTGCCAGCACCCTTAAAGACCCCGGGGGGGTCTACGAGCAGTACTTC
CDR3aa: CASTLKDPGGVYEQYF

abundance: once
v_gene: TRBV5-4
j_gene: TRBJ1-1
len: 15
d_gene: .
CDR3nt: TGTGCCAGCAGCCTGGAACGGGCGTCGGGCACTGAAGCTTTCTTT
CDR3aa: CASSLERASGTEAFF